Listed here are 7 T cell receptor beta chains from one sample, sequenced in a study of graft-versus-host responses after intestinal transplantation. Using immunoSEQ multiplex PCR, the repertoire was profiled, and TCRdb retains in-frame clones only, with some absent. The sample carries about 130,000 clones, around 90% recorded once. The antigens for these receptors are not known. The sequenced sample was unstimulated CD4+ T cells sorted from spleen or lymph node cells, obtained before intestinal transplant. These receptors all stem from a human donor who received an intestinal transplant.

The chain has TRBV5-1 and TRBJ1-4; 8 bases are shared with TRBD1. V was clipped by 4 bases and J by 8 bases; unmatched bases: 7. This CDR3 contains 14 residues. Per the germline V gene, CDR1 is SGHRS and CDR2 is YFSETQ. CDR3 region: CASSADRVQEKLFF. The DNA of the CDR3 is TGCGCCAGCAGCGCGGACAGGGTGCAGGAAAAACTGTTTTTT.

The V and J genes are TRBV10-1 and TRBJ1-2, with D perhaps matching TRBD1 (6 bases). Germline values: CDR1 WNHNN, CDR2 SYGVQD (reference sequence). V was clipped by 2 bases and J by 2 bases, with 6 bases between them. This CDR3 is 13 amino acids long. The CDR3 DNA sequence: TGCGCCAGCAGTGAGGACAGGAACTATGGCTACACCTTC. Its translation: CASSEDRNYGYTF.

The V call is TRBV11-2, the J call TRBJ2-1; D remains unclear. V was shortened by 5 bases and J by 3 bases, with 20 bases between the two germline ends. This CDR3 is built from 17 residues. CDR1 is SGHAT and CDR2 is FQNNGV in the germline V gene. The CDR3 DNA reads TGTGCCAGCAGCCGGGTACGCGGAAACCGACTCTACAATGAGCAGTTCTTC. It specifies CASSRVRGNRLYNEQFF.

The chain carries TRBV19 and TRBJ2-5; TRBD2 is a possible D gene (6 bases). Trimming shortened V by 8 bases and J by 5 bases, and 18 bases separated the two germline ends. The CDR3 runs 14 residues. CDR1 is LNHDA, CDR2 SQIVND, per germline (reference sequence). For the CDR3, the DNA is TGTGCCAGTTCTGGCGCAGGCGGAGGGGAGACCCAGTACTTC. Amino acids: CASSGAGGGETQYF.

This clone has just a few counts. The genes are TRBV5-1 and TRBJ1-4; TRBD1 aligns across 7 bases. Germline CDR1 is SGHRS and CDR2 is YFSETQ. This CDR3 is built from 13 residues. V lost 4 bases, J lost 13 bases, and 10 bases stayed unmatched. The CDR3 DNA follows: TGCGCCAGCAGCCTGTTGACAGGGACTTTACTGTTTTTT. This translates into CASSLLTGTLLFF.

This clone was picked up a small number of times. The V call is TRBV14, the J call TRBJ2-3; a weak D match, TRBD2 (5 bases). V was clipped by 2 bases and J by 6 bases, with 15 bases between them. The CDR3 is 15 residues long. From germline, CDR1 is SGHDN and CDR2 FVKESK. CDR3 amino acids: CASSQRGIRSDTQYF. The CDR3, as DNA: TGTGCCAGCAGCCAACGAGGGATTCGCTCGGATACGCAGTATTTT.

This chain uses TRBV27 with TRBJ2-3, with 10 bases aligning to TRBD1. The V gene end was trimmed by 2 bases and the J gene end by 4 bases; junction bases not matched to a gene: 9. This CDR3 is built from 17 residues. Germline-derived CDR1 and CDR2 are MNHEY and SMNVEV (reference sequence). The CDR3 nucleotides are TGTGCCAGCAGTTTACCGTCGACAGGGGGCAGGGCAGATACGCAGTATTTT. The encoded protein is CASSLPSTGGRADTQYF.